The 5 T cell receptor beta chains in this list originate from one sample, sequenced in a study of blood T cell repertoires in COVID-19. Assay used: immunoSEQ multiplex PCR; TCRdb lists only in-frame clones, some missing. Here the sample spans around 12,000 clones, 88% being singletons. Sequencing input: peripheral blood. The receptor set was obtained from a human donor in a cohort sampled during active COVID-19.

V gene TRBV6-5 combines with J gene TRBJ1-1, with D possibly being TRBD1 (5 bases). Deletions cut 2 bases from V and 5 bases from J, with 15 bases between. This CDR3 comprises 15 residues. Germline lookup yields CDR1 MNHEY and CDR2 SVGAGI. In DNA form, the CDR3 reads TGTGCCAGCAGTTACGGTGGGACTGGGGGGACTGAAGCTTTCTTT. This encodes CASSYGGTGGTEAFF.

This chain uses TRBV7-2 with TRBJ1-1; 9 bases match TRBD1. The CDR3 runs 14 residues. Trimming cost V 1 base and J 7 bases; bases outside gene matches: 4. The germline gives CDR1 SGHTA, CDR2 FQGNSA. The CDR3 nucleotides read TGTGCCAGCAGCTTAGAACGGACAGGGGTTGAAGCTTTCTTT. It codes for CASSLERTGVEAFF.

This chain connects TRBV5-1 to TRBJ1-1; TRBD1 matches at 10 bases. Germline V CDR1 and CDR2: SGHRS, YFSETQ. The CDR3 contains 16 residues. J gave up 5 bases and V 5 bases, and 12 bases lay outside the gene matches. CDR3 bases: TGCGCCAGCAGTGACCCGGGACAGGGGTTTTGGACTGAAGCTTTCTTT. Its translation: CASSDPGQGFWTEAFF.

The CDR3 is CASSAPGDSGGAELFF. CDR3 nucleotide sequence: TGTGCCAGCAGCGCTCCCGGGGATAGCGGGGGGGCGGAGCTGTTTTTT. The gene calls are TRBV7-2 and TRBJ2-2, with 11 positions matching TRBD2. The V segment lost 5 bases and the J segment 10 bases; nucleotides outside the gene matches: 12. The CDR3 sequence is 16 residues long. In germline, CDR1 is SGHTA, CDR2 FQGNSA.

The rearrangement joins TRBV18 to TRBJ2-1, with D unclear. CDR1 KGHSH and CDR2 LQKENI come from the germline V gene. CDR3 length equals 11 residues. The ends were cut back, 3 bases at V and 9 bases at J, with 6 bases in the middle. The CDR3 DNA follows: TGTGCCAGCTCACCGGCAGGTGAGCAGTTCTTC. Encoded protein: CASSPAGEQFF.